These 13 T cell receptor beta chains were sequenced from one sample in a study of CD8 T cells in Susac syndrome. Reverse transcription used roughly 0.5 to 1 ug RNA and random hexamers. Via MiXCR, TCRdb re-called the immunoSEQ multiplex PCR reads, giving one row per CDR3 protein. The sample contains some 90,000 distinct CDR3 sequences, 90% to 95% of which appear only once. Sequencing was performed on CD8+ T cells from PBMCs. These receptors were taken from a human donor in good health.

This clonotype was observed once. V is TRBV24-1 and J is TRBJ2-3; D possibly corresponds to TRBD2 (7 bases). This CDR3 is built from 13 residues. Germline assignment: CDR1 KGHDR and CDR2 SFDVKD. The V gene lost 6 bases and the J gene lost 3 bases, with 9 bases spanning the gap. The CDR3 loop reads CATSRGGTDTQYF. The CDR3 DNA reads TGTGCCACCAGTAGGGGGGGAACAGATACGCAGTATTTT.

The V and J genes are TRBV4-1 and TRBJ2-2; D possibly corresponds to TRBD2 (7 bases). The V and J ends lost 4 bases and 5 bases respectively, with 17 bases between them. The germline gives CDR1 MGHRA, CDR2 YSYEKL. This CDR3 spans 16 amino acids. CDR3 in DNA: TGCGCCAGCAGCCTACAAGAGGGAGGGGGTACCGGGGAGCTGTTTTTT. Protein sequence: CASSLQEGGGTGELFF.

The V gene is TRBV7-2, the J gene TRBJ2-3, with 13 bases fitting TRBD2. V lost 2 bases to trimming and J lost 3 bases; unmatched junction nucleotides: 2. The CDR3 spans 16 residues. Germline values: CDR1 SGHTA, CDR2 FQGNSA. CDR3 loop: CASSLTSGGETDTQYF. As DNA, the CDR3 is TGTGCCAGCAGCTTAACTAGCGGGGGGGAGACAGATACGCAGTATTTT.

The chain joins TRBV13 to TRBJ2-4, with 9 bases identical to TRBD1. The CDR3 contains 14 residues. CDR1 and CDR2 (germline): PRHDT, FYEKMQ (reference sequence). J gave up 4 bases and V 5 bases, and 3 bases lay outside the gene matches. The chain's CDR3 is CASSPGTGKNIQYF. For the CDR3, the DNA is TGTGCCAGCAGCCCCGGGACAGGGAAAAACATTCAGTACTTC.

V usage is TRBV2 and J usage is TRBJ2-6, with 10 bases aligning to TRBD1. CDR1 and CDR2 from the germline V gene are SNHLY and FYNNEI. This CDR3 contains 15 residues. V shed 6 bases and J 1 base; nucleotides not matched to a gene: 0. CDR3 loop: CASRGQGSGANVLTF. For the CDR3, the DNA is TGTGCCAGCAGGGGACAGGGGTCTGGGGCCAACGTCCTGACTTTC.

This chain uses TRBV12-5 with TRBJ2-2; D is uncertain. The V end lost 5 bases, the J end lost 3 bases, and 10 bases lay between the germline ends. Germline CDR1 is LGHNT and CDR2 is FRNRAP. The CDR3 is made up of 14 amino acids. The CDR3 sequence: CASGPPSDTGELFF. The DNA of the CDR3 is TGTGCTAGTGGTCCCCCGTCGGACACCGGGGAGCTGTTTTTT.

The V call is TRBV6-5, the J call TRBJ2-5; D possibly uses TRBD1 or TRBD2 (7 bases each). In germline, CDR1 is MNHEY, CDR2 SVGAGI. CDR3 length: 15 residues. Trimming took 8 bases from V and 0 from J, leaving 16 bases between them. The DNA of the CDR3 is TGTGCCAGCGCCATGGGAGGGACAGACCAAGAGACCCAGTACTTC. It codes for CASAMGGTDQETQYF.

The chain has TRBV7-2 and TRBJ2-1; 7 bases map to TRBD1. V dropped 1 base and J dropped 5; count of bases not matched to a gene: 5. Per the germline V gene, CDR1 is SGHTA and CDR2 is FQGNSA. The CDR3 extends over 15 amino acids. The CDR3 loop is CASSLDWGQNNEQFF. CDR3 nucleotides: TGTGCCAGCAGCTTAGATTGGGGACAGAACAATGAGCAGTTCTTC.

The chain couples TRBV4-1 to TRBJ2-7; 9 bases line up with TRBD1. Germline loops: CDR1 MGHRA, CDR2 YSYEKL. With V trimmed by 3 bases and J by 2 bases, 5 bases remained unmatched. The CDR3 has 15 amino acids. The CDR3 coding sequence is TGCGCCAGCAGCCATTCGACAGGGGGGACCTACGAGCAGTACTTC. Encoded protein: CASSHSTGGTYEQYF.

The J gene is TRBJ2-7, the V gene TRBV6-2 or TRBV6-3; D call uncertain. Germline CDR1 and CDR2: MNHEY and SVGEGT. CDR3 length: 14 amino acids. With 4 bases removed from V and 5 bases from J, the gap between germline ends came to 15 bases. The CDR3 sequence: CASSSPHSRDEQYF. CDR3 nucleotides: TGTGCCAGCAGTTCCCCACACAGCCGGGACGAGCAGTACTTC.

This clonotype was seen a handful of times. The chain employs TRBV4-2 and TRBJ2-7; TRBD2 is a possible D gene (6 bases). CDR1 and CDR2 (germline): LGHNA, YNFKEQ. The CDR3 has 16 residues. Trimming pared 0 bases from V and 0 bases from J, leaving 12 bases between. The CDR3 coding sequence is TGTGCCAGCAGCCAAGATCCGGGCGGGGCCTCCTACGAGCAGTACTTC. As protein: CASSQDPGGASYEQYF.

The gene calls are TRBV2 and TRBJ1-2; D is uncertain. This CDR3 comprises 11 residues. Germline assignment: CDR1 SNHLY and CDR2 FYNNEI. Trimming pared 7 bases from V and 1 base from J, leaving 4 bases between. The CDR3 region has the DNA TGTGCCAGCATCCTTAACTATGGCTACACCTTC. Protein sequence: CASILNYGYTF.

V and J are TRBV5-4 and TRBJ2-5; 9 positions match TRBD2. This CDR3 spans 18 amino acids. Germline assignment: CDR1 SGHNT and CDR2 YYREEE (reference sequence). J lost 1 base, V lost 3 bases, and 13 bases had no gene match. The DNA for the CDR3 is TGTGCCAGCAGCTCTCTGGCGGGGGGGCAGGAGGGCCAAGAGACCCAGTACTTC. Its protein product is CASSSLAGGQEGQETQYF. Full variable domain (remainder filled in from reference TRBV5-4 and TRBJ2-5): ETGVTQSPTHLIKTRGQQVTLRCSSQSGHNTVSWYQQALGQGPQFIFQYYREEENGRGNFPPRFSGLQFPNYSSELNVNALELDDSALYLCASSSLAGGQEGQETQYFGPGTRLLVL.